The 20 T cell receptor beta chains in this list originate from one sample, sequenced in a study of vaccination and CD4 T cells after COVID-19 (dated by TCRdb to between 2021 and 2023). Library construction relied on PCR. TCRdb records Illumina iSeq 100 as the sequencer. TCR sequencing of DNA from cultured CD4+ T cells used the Oncomine TCR Beta short-read assay at the Johns Hopkins FTIC core. TCRdb ran its own pipeline on the public reads, namely fastp trimming at Q25 and MiXCR clone calling, and kept in-frame beta chains. Rows with one shared CDR3 protein collapse into an entry with the most common genes and DNA. Within this sample are roughly 14,000 distinct CDR3 sequences, with about half of them counted one time only. The ten largest clones add up to roughly 26% of the sample. Their antigens remain unidentified. Interpreted using the paper, the treatment or condition label stands for: roughly 10-day PBMC culture with coronavirus spike peptide pools or control peptides (ViraFEST assay).

The sample was cultured CD4+ T cells from blood, taken after SARS-CoV-2 vaccination. The receptors derive from a human donor with COVID-19.

This clonotype was picked up one time. The chain uses TRBV20-1 and TRBJ1-5; TRBD1 agrees at 9 bases. CDR1 is DFQATT and CDR2 is SNEGSKA in the germline V gene (reference sequence). CDR3 length: 14 amino acids. J lost 3 bases, V lost 5 bases, and 5 bases had no gene match. The CDR3 DNA reads as TGCAGTGCTGAGGACAGGGGAGCCAATCAGCCCCAGCATTTT. Its protein is CSAEDRGANQPQHF.

The rearrangement joins TRBV27 to TRBJ1-3; D perhaps matches TRBD1 (6 bases). Germline V gives CDR1 MNHEY, CDR2 SMNVEV (reference sequence). The CDR3 has 16 amino acids. V dropped 3 bases and J dropped 4 bases, with 16 bases sitting between them. The CDR3 DNA reads as TGTGCCAGCAGTTTCCTCCGACCAGGGGAAGGAAACACCATATATTTT. Protein sequence: CASSFLRPGEGNTIYF.

The chain joins TRBV7-2 to TRBJ1-1, with D unresolved. The CDR3 is made up of 15 amino acids. Germline values: CDR1 SGHTA, CDR2 FQGNSA. V lost 5 bases and J 4 bases, leaving 17 bases between the germline ends. CDR3: CASSPQIGRSTEAFF. CDR3 bases: TGTGCCAGCAGCCCGCAGATTGGAAGGAGCACTGAAGCTTTCTTT. The full variable domain, its missing parts supplied by reference TRBV7-2 and TRBJ1-1, is GAGVSQSPSNKVTEKGKDVELRCDPISGHTALYWYRQSLGQGLEFLIYFQGNSAPDKSGLPSDRFSAERTGGSVSTLTIQRTQQEDSAVYLCASSPQIGRSTEAFFGQGTRLTVV.

There are a few counts of this clonotype. The V and J genes are TRBV12-3 or TRBV12-4 and TRBJ1-2; TRBD1 agrees at 7 bases. V lost 7 bases to trimming and J lost 4 bases; unmatched junction nucleotides: 9. The CDR3 sequence is 14 residues long. This CDR3 is CASTADRRGYGYTF. The CDR3 DNA is TGTGCCAGCACCGCGGACAGGAGGGGCTATGGCTACACCTTC.

The table lists this clonotype with a few counts. The gene calls are TRBV4-1 and TRBJ1-2, with 9 bases identical to TRBD1. The CDR3 covers 14 residues. After removal of 4 bases from V and 5 bases from J, the junction contained 5 bases not matched to a gene. CDR1 MGHRA and CDR2 YSYEKL come from the germline V gene. CDR3 in DNA: TGCGCCAGCAGCCGAGGACAGGGGACTTATGGCTACACCTTC. Translation: CASSRGQGTYGYTF.

The chain has TRBV14 and TRBJ1-3; no definite D call. CDR3 length equals 13 residues. Between the trimmed V and J ends, which lost 3 bases and 8 bases, there was a span of 11 bases. Germline values: CDR1 SGHDN, CDR2 FVKESK. CDR3 nucleotides: TGTGCCAGCAGCCACAAACCGCAATACACCATATATTTT. Protein sequence: CASSHKPQYTIYF.

This clonotype was seen a handful of times. The chain couples TRBV15 to TRBJ1-1; D is uncertain. Trimming took 2 bases from V and 4 from J, leaving 8 bases between them. CDR3 size: 13 residues. From germline, CDR1 is LNHNV and CDR2 YYDKDF (reference sequence). The chain's CDR3 is CATSRPRGTEAFF. DNA of the CDR3: TGTGCCACCAGCAGACCCCGGGGCACTGAAGCTTTCTTT. Full variable domain (rest looked up from reference TRBV15 and TRBJ1-1): DAMVIQNPRYQVTQFGKPVTLSCSQTLNHNVMYWYQQKSSQAPKLLFHYYDKDFNNEADTPDNFQSRRPNTSFCFLDIRSPGLGDTAMYLCATSRPRGTEAFFGQGTRLTVV.

This clonotype turned up a few times. The chain couples TRBV7-2 to TRBJ1-5; D perhaps matches TRBD1 (5 bases). CDR3 length: 15 residues. Trimming took off 1 base at V and 0 bases at J, with 7 bases between the two ends. The germline gives CDR1 SGHTA, CDR2 FQGNSA. The CDR3, as DNA: TGTGCCAGCAGCTTAGGAGGGGTTAGCAATCAGCCCCAGCATTTT. It codes for CASSLGGVSNQPQHF.

This chain uses TRBV7-2 with TRBJ1-6; possibly TRBD1 for D (5 bases). Trimming took 3 bases from V and 3 from J, leaving 9 bases between them. Germline loops: CDR1 SGHTA, CDR2 FQGNSA. The CDR3 has 15 residues. The chain's CDR3 is CASSLTANYNSPLHF. The CDR3 region has the DNA TGTGCCAGCAGCTTGACAGCTAACTATAATTCACCCCTCCACTTT.

Comments on this clonotype: No conserved phenylalanine or tryptophan ends this CDR3, so it is likely a read error. V and J are TRBV6-5 and TRBJ1-1; D unclear. Trimming shortened V by 0 bases and J by 7 bases, and 9 bases separated the two germline ends. Germline loops: CDR1 MNHEY, CDR2 SVGAGI. There are 13 residues in the CDR3. The CDR3 is CASSYSSPSEAFL. Written as DNA, the CDR3 is TGTGCCAGCAGTTACTCGAGTCCTAGTGAAGCTTTCCTT.

The V and J genes are TRBV30 and TRBJ2-7; the D call may be TRBD1 or TRBD2 (7 bases each). The length of the CDR3 is 14 residues. The V end lost 5 bases, the J end lost 2 bases, and 16 bases lay between the germline ends. From germline, CDR1 is GTSNPN and CDR2 SVGIG (reference sequence). Here the CDR3 DNA reads TGTGCCTGGGGAGGGAGGGGGCCGACCTACGAGCAGTACTTC. Translation: CAWGGRGPTYEQYF.

The CDR3 coding sequence is TGCAGCGTCGCCGGGGGACCCATCCGGAGAGGGGAGCTGTTTTTT. Its protein product is CSVAGGPIRRGELFF. This chain uses TRBV29-1 with TRBJ2-2; possible D gene TRBD2, 6 bases. Between the trimmed V and J ends, which lost 6 bases and 8 bases, there was a span of 22 bases. The CDR3 runs to 15 residues. Germline assignment: CDR1 SQVTM and CDR2 ANQGSEA.

V usage is TRBV27 and J usage is TRBJ1-1; D remains unclear. The germline gives CDR1 MNHEY, CDR2 SMNVEV (reference sequence). This CDR3 is 13 amino acids long. The germline V and J ends were trimmed by 8 bases and 0 bases, with 10 bases remaining between them. The CDR3 protein is CASGQRLNTEAFF. Written as DNA, the CDR3 is TGTGCCAGCGGGCAGAGGTTGAACACTGAAGCTTTCTTT.

This clonotype was picked up a small number of times. The V call is TRBV19, the J call TRBJ2-3, with 10 positions matching TRBD1. Germline V gene sequence: CDR1 LNHDA, CDR2 SQIVND (reference sequence). With V trimmed by 4 bases and J by 0 bases, 1 base remained unmatched. The CDR3 length is 15 residues. Written as DNA, the CDR3 is TGTGCCAGTAGTAAGGACAGGGGGAGCACAGATACGCAGTATTTT. It specifies CASSKDRGSTDTQYF. The full variable domain, with the rest looked up from reference TRBV19 and TRBJ2-3, is DGGITQSPKYLFRKEGQNVTLSCEQNLNHDAMYWYRQDPGQGLRLIYYSQIVNDFQKGDIAEGYSVSREKKESFPLTVTSAQKNPTAFYLCASSKDRGSTDTQYFGPGTRLTVL.

The rearrangement uses TRBV20-1 and TRBJ2-3, with D possibly matching TRBD2 (6 bases). Germline values: CDR1 DFQATT, CDR2 SNEGSKA (reference sequence). The V end was cut by 6 bases, the J end by 5 bases, with 18 bases between. The CDR3 has 14 amino acids. The CDR3, as DNA: TGCAGTGCAACCGCGGGACGGGGGAGAGATACGCAGTATTTT. Amino acid sequence: CSATAGRGRDTQYF.

There are a few counts of this clonotype. V is TRBV24-1 and J is TRBJ2-2; TRBD1 is a possible D gene (6 bases). Germline lookup yields CDR1 KGHDR and CDR2 SFDVKD. The CDR3 covers 14 residues. V lost 4 bases and J lost 6, with 11 bases in between. The CDR3: CATSEPRGAGELFF. The CDR3 nucleotides read TGTGCCACCAGTGAGCCCAGGGGAGCCGGGGAGCTGTTTTTT.

The V and J genes are TRBV12-3 or TRBV12-4 and TRBJ1-5; D remains ambiguous. V was clipped by 3 bases and J by 5 bases, with 5 bases between them. The CDR3 consists of 12 residues. The CDR3 DNA is TGTGCCAGCAGTTTTTTGGATCAGCCCCAGCATTTT. This encodes CASSFLDQPQHF.

This chain links TRBV7-2 with TRBJ2-3, with a tentative D call TRBD1 (6 bases). V was pared by 0 bases and J by 2 bases, with 9 bases between. The CDR3 length is 15 residues. From germline, CDR1 is SGHTA and CDR2 FQGNSA. As DNA, the CDR3 is TGTGCCAGCAGCTTAGCGGGGGCCGCCACAGATACGCAGTATTTT. Translated, it gives CASSLAGAATDTQYF.

The DNA for the CDR3 is TGCAGTGCCCCCTCGGGTGGGCCAGATACGCAGTATTTT. Protein product: CSAPSGGPDTQYF. The chain uses TRBV20-1 and TRBJ2-3, with D unclear. CDR1 is DFQATT and CDR2 is SNEGSKA in the germline V gene (reference sequence). Trimming pared 6 bases from V and 4 bases from J, leaving 14 bases between. This CDR3 contains 13 residues.

CDR3 DNA sequence: TGTGCCAGCAGGGGGACAGAGTATTCACCCCTCCACTTT. It translates to CASRGTEYSPLHF. The chain combines TRBV12-3 or TRBV12-4 with TRBJ1-6; 7 positions match TRBD1. The CDR3 runs 13 residues. V dropped 6 bases and J dropped 8; count of bases not matched to a gene: 4.